Listed below are T cell receptor beta chains from one sample, sequenced in a study of CD8 T cells in ankylosing spondylitis. TCRdb analysed the 5' RACE reads with MiXCR anew, one entry per CDR3 protein. The table includes about 160,000 distinct CDR3 sequences, around 43% detected once. The material sequenced was synovial fluid, either unsorted or a sorted T cell fraction (not recorded which). Every receptor here comes from a male donor with ankylosing spondylitis. The CDR3 runs from the conserved cysteine through the conserved F or W. D genes are given only for firm matches. The size entry is marked missing in some rows and otherwise reads once, few, many or a size class.

v_gene,abundance,j_gene,d_gene,CDR3nt,CDR3aa
TRBV28,-,TRBJ2-7,-,TGTGCCAGCAGTTTAGATCCGACAGTCTACGAGCAGTACTTC,CASSLDPTVYEQYF
TRBV2,few,TRBJ2-3,TRBD2,TGTGCCAGCAGTGAAACGACTAGCGGGCGGAAAGGGAGCACAGATACGCAGTATTTT,CASSETTSGRKGSTDTQYF
TRBV20-1,-,TRBJ2-1,TRBD2,TGCAGTGCTAGCTGGGCGGTCTGGGTCTGGGCGGGAGAGGAGAATGAGCAGTTCTTC,CSASWAVWVWAGEENEQFF
TRBV6-4,many,TRBJ2-6,-,TGTGCCAGCACCCGGACTAGGTTGGCGGGAGTGGGGGCGGATCCTGGGGCCAACGTCCTGACTTTC,CASTRTRLAGVGADPGANVLTF
TRBV10-3,many,TRBJ2-3,-,TGTGCCGCCACAGGGTCATCAAGGGATACGCAGTATTTT,CAATGSSRDTQYF
TRBV12-5,-,TRBJ2-2,-,TGTGCTAGTGTAAAACGGGAAACCGGGGAGCTGTTTTTT,CASVKRETGELFF
TRBV5-1,-,TRBJ2-2,-,TGCGCCAGCAGCCATGGTGTCCCAAACACCGGGGAGCTGTTTTTT,CASSHGVPNTGELFF
TRBV20-1,-,TRBJ2-2,TRBD1,TGCAGTGCTAGAGACGACCGGGACAGGGGTACCGGGGAGCTGTTTTTT,CSARDDRDRGTGELFF
TRBV20-1,-,TRBJ2-4,-,TGCAGTGCTAGAATCTTGCGGGGGCCCCTAGCCAAAAACATTCAGTACTTC,CSARILRGPLAKNIQYF
TRBV5-1,-,TRBJ1-1,-,TGCGCCAGCAGCAAGGCGGGGGACACTGAAGCTTTCTTT,CASSKAGDTEAFF
TRBV4-1,-,TRBJ2-5,-,TGCGCCAGCAGCCAGCAGAGCACGCGGGGAGAGACCCAGTACTTC,CASSQQSTRGETQYF